These 31 T cell receptor beta chains came from one sample sequenced in a study of T cells in Graves' hyperthyroidism and ophthalmopathy. The source material, RNA transcripts, was used to amplify TCR beta CDR3 regions. A set of HTBI primers served as the primers for a first-round RT-PCR of the TCR CDR3. TCRdb processed the multiplex PCR reads anew with MiXCR; each CDR3 protein has one entry. The sample includes about 360,000 distinct CDR3 sequences, roughly 13% of them seen just once. The source material was blood. The receptors were sampled from a woman aged 18-35 years with Graves' hyperthyroidism.

In this sample, this clonotype turned up many times. The chain carries TRBV6-2 or TRBV6-3 and TRBJ2-3, with D hard to call. V gave up 7 bases and J gave up 6 bases, with 17 bases separating them. This CDR3 has 14 amino acids. Looked up from germline, CDR1 is MNHEY and CDR2 is SVGEGT. DNA for the CDR3: TGTGCCAGCAAGCGAGTCGGCTCCACGGATACGCAGTATTTT. It encodes CASKRVGSTDTQYF.

This clonotype was seen repeatedly, ten times or more. The J gene is TRBJ1-2, the V gene TRBV28, with D unresolved. Germline CDR1 and CDR2: MDHEN and SYDVKM. CDR3 size: 15 residues. With 2 bases removed from V and 3 bases from J, the gap between germline ends came to 13 bases. This CDR3 reads CASSLRLAGHYGYTF. The DNA for the CDR3 is TGTGCCAGCAGTTTACGACTTGCAGGCCACTATGGCTACACCTTC.

This clonotype has a count of ten or more. V and J are TRBV28 and TRBJ2-1; a possible D gene is TRBD2 (5 bases). V was clipped by 1 base and J by 6 bases, with 19 bases between them. CDR1 is MDHEN and CDR2 is SYDVKM in the germline V gene. The CDR3 runs 17 residues. The CDR3 here is CASSLLGGPGPGNEQFF. CDR3 DNA sequence: TGTGCCAGCAGTTTATTGGGCGGGCCTGGGCCTGGCAATGAGCAGTTCTTC.

There are many counts of this clonotype. The CDR3 DNA follows: TGTGCCAGCAGTGAACTCGCGGATGAAGCTTTCTTT. Translated, it gives CASSELADEAFF. The chain links TRBV6-1 to TRBJ1-1; D call uncertain. The CDR3 covers 12 residues. Per the germline V gene, CDR1 is MNHNS and CDR2 is SASEGT. The V end lost 2 bases, the J end lost 7 bases, and 8 bases lay between the germline ends.

This clonotype was seen at least ten times. V usage is TRBV12-3 or TRBV12-4 and J usage is TRBJ2-7, with 9 bases fitting TRBD2. This CDR3 contains 18 residues. V dropped 6 bases and J dropped 5; count of bases not matched to a gene: 20. The CDR3 DNA reads TGTGCCAGCAGCCCCCGGCCACTTGGCGGGAGGGCCCCCAACGAGCAGTACTTC. Encoded protein: CASSPRPLGGRAPNEQYF.

The rearrangement joins TRBV19 to TRBJ1-5, with 7 bases matching TRBD1. CDR3 length: 15 residues. Per the germline V gene, CDR1 is LNHDA and CDR2 is SQIVND (reference sequence). V was clipped by 5 bases and J by 9 bases; unmatched bases: 13. The DNA for the CDR3 is TGTGCCAGTAGTGCCGATACAGGGGCCATATGGCCCCAGCATTTT. It translates to CASSADTGAIWPQHF.

This sequence joins TRBV5-1 and TRBJ2-5; 9 positions agree with TRBD2. The CDR3 runs to 16 residues. The ends lost 8 bases at V and 4 bases at J; junction bases unmatched: 15. CDR1 is SGHRS and CDR2 is YFSETQ in the germline V gene. The CDR3 here is CASTIRASGEGETQYF. In DNA, the CDR3 is TGCGCCAGTACCATTCGGGCTAGCGGGGAAGGAGAGACCCAGTACTTC.

Only a few counts were recorded for this clonotype. This chain joins TRBV5-1 and TRBJ2-5; no clear D. From germline, CDR1 is SGHRS and CDR2 YFSETQ. The CDR3 totals 14 residues. V was trimmed by 2 bases and J by 5 bases, leaving 13 bases between them. CDR3 DNA sequence: TGCGCCAGCAGCTTCCAGCTTGCTGGGGAGACCCAGTACTTC. It translates to CASSFQLAGETQYF.

This clonotype was seen many times. The chain joins TRBV7-8 to TRBJ2-1, with D tentatively TRBD1 or TRBD2 (6 bases each). From germline, CDR1 is SGHVS and CDR2 FQNEAQ. The V and J ends lost 1 base and 8 bases respectively, with 12 bases between them. The CDR3 is 14 residues long. The CDR3 sequence: CASSLGPGAHEQFF. CDR3 nucleotides: TGTGCCAGCAGCTTAGGTCCGGGGGCGCATGAGCAGTTCTTC.

This clonotype was seen at least ten times. The chain is built from TRBV12-3 or TRBV12-4 and TRBJ1-1, with D uncertain. CDR3 length: 13 residues. V lost 1 base and J 1 base, leaving 4 bases between the germline ends. CDR3 in DNA: TGTGCCAGCAGTTTAGGTTGGAACACTGAAGCTTTCTTT. Its protein is CASSLGWNTEAFF.

This clonotype was counted at least ten times. This chain uses TRBV28 with TRBJ1-2; possible D gene TRBD1, 5 bases. Deletions cut 5 bases from V and 5 bases from J, with 15 bases between. CDR1 is MDHEN and CDR2 is SYDVKM in the germline V gene. CDR3 length equals 14 residues. CDR3 in amino acids: CASSPPESGYGYTF. For the CDR3, the DNA is TGTGCCAGCAGTCCCCCGGAATCAGGGTATGGCTACACCTTC.

This clonotype was seen many times. This chain links TRBV12-3 or TRBV12-4 with TRBJ2-3; no definite D call. V lost 7 bases and J lost 2, with 7 bases in between. The CDR3 loop spans 12 amino acids. Here the CDR3 DNA reads TGTGCCAGCAATTGGCTCACAGATACGCAGTATTTT. Protein product: CASNWLTDTQYF.

This clonotype was counted a few times. This rearrangement joins TRBV10-3 to TRBJ2-2; D perhaps matches TRBD1 (6 bases). The CDR3 is made up of 14 amino acids. The V gene's germline CDR1 is ENHRY and CDR2 SYGVKD. Trimming took off 0 bases at V and 4 bases at J, with 6 bases between the two ends. The CDR3 reads CAISESRGTGELFF. CDR3 nucleotide sequence: TGTGCCATCAGTGAGTCCAGGGGCACCGGGGAGCTGTTTTTT.

This chain joins TRBV18 and TRBJ2-1; D is ambiguous. Germline V lookup: CDR1 KGHSH, CDR2 LQKENI. V was shortened by 4 bases and J by 2 bases, with 15 bases between the two germline ends. This CDR3 comprises 16 residues. In nucleotides, the CDR3 is TGTGCCAGCTCACGGGCCTCCGGACCCACCTACAATGAGCAGTTCTTC. Residues: CASSRASGPTYNEQFF.

This clonotype occurred many times. The chain employs TRBV20-1 and TRBJ2-5; TRBD2 matches 9 bases. There are 15 residues in the CDR3. The junction had 21 bases not matched to a gene; V was cut back by 6 bases and J by 13 bases. Germline loops: CDR1 DFQATT, CDR2 SNEGSKA (reference sequence). CDR3 protein: CSASPTSGIKVPMYF. The CDR3 DNA is TGCAGTGCCTCCCCGACTAGCGGCATTAAGGTTCCCATGTACTTC.

This clonotype was recorded at least ten times. The rearrangement joins TRBV29-1 to TRBJ2-1; the D is unclear. Looked up from germline, CDR1 is SQVTM and CDR2 is ANQGSEA. With 4 bases removed from V and 1 base from J, the gap between germline ends came to 14 bases. This CDR3 region has 15 residues. Written as DNA, the CDR3 is TGCAGCGTTGTCCGAGCGCTAGGGTCCTACAATGAGCAGTTCTTC. Protein product: CSVVRALGSYNEQFF.

This clonotype has ten or more counts. The chain is built from TRBV28 and TRBJ1-2; D possibly corresponds to TRBD1 (5 bases). The germline gives CDR1 MDHEN, CDR2 SYDVKM. Trimming cost V 3 bases and J 2 bases, with 10 bases left between them. CDR3 length equals 14 residues. CDR3 loop: CASSFGGKNYGYTF. The DNA of the CDR3 is TGTGCCAGCAGTTTCGGGGGGAAAAACTATGGCTACACCTTC.

This clonotype was recorded many times. The rearrangement uses TRBV10-3 and TRBJ1-4, with 7 bases fitting TRBD1. J was trimmed by 3 bases and V by 0 bases; bases with no gene match: 4. The CDR3 runs to 16 residues. Per the germline V gene, CDR1 is ENHRY and CDR2 is SYGVKD. In DNA, the CDR3 is TGTGCCATCAGTGAGTCGAACACAGGGGCTAATGAAAAACTGTTTTTT. Its protein product is CAISESNTGANEKLFF.

The chain is built from TRBV5-1 and TRBJ2-7; D is unresolved. This CDR3 comprises 13 residues. Germline CDR1 and CDR2: SGHRS and YFSETQ. The ends were cut back, 0 bases at V and 4 bases at J, with 8 bases in the middle. This CDR3 reads CASSLDITYEQYF. The CDR3, as DNA: TGCGCCAGCAGCTTGGATATTACGTACGAGCAGTACTTC.

This clonotype has a count of ten or more. The chain couples TRBV7-2 to TRBJ1-6; D perhaps matches TRBD1 (5 bases). Per the germline V gene, CDR1 is SGHTA and CDR2 is FQGNSA. Trimming pared 4 bases from V and 9 bases from J, leaving 16 bases between. This CDR3 region has 15 residues. The CDR3 sequence is CASSSSPVGPSPLHF. In DNA, the CDR3 is TGTGCCAGCAGCTCCAGCCCGGTGGGGCCTTCACCCCTCCACTTT.

This clonotype was recorded many times. The V and J genes are TRBV11-2 and TRBJ2-2; no definite D call. The CDR3 is made up of 16 amino acids. Germline V gene lookup returns CDR1 SGHAT and CDR2 FQNNGV. Trimming left V 1 base short and J 3 bases short, with 12 bases between. Written as DNA, the CDR3 is TGTGCCAGCAGCTTAGTTGTCTGGAAACACACCGGGGAGCTGTTTTTT. It codes for CASSLVVWKHTGELFF.

This clonotype was observed many times. The CDR3 DNA reads TGCAGTGCTAGAGATCGGGCAGGTACCACCGGGGAGCTGTTTTTT. Amino acids: CSARDRAGTTGELFF. This chain connects TRBV20-1 to TRBJ2-2, with unresolved D. There are 15 residues in the CDR3. The germline V and J ends were trimmed by 0 bases and 4 bases, with 12 bases remaining between them. Germline V gives CDR1 DFQATT, CDR2 SNEGSKA (reference sequence).

This chain uses TRBV7-3 with TRBJ2-1; D not certain. In germline, CDR1 is SGHTA, CDR2 FQGTGA. The V gene lost 3 bases and the J gene lost 6 bases, with 6 bases spanning the gap. The CDR3 has 12 residues. The CDR3 sequence is CASSFDFNEQFF. CDR3 DNA sequence: TGTGCCAGCAGCTTCGATTTCAATGAGCAGTTCTTC.

This clonotype was recorded many times. This chain uses TRBV28 with TRBJ2-7, with TRBD2 matching 7 bases. The CDR3 covers 15 residues. CDR1 and CDR2 from the germline V gene are MDHEN and SYDVKM. V gave up 2 bases and J gave up 6 bases; unmatched junction bases: 10. CDR3 in amino acids: CASSLGIGDYPEQYF. The CDR3 coding sequence is TGTGCCAGCAGTTTAGGGATAGGGGACTACCCCGAGCAGTACTTC. The full variable domain, completed using reference TRBV28 and TRBJ2-7, is DVKVTQSSRYLVKRTGEKVFLECVQDMDHENMFWYRQDPGLGLRLIYFSYDVKMKEKGDIPEGYSVSREKKERFSLILESASTNQTSMYLCASSLGIGDYPEQYFGPGTRLTVT.

This clonotype was seen many times. This chain connects TRBV7-9 to TRBJ2-3; 8 bases are a match to TRBD2. The CDR3 runs to 15 residues. V gave up 4 bases and J gave up 0 bases; unmatched junction bases: 3. Germline V gene sequence: CDR1 SEHNR, CDR2 FQNEAQ (reference sequence). The CDR3 region is CASSSTGGSTDTQYF. The CDR3 nucleotides are TGTGCCAGCAGCTCCACGGGGGGGAGCACAGATACGCAGTATTTT. The full variable domain, rest sourced from reference TRBV7-9 and TRBJ2-3, is DTGVSQNPRHKITKRGQNVTFRCDPISEHNRLYWYRQTLGQGPEFLTYFQNEAQLEKSRLLSDRFSAERPKGSFSTLEIQRTEQGDSAMYLCASSSTGGSTDTQYFGPGTRLTVL.

The chain joins TRBV24-1 to TRBJ2-3; 7 bases are shared with TRBD2. CDR3 size: 15 residues. J gave up 2 bases and V 4 bases, and 5 bases lay outside the gene matches. Germline CDR1 and CDR2: KGHDR and SFDVKD. The CDR3 loop is CATSDLSGNTDTQYF. The CDR3 DNA reads as TGTGCCACCAGTGACCTGAGCGGGAACACAGATACGCAGTATTTT.

This clonotype was seen only a few times. This chain links TRBV28 with TRBJ1-4, with D maybe TRBD1 (5 bases). CDR3 length: 15 amino acids. Germline assignment: CDR1 MDHEN and CDR2 SYDVKM. Trimming stripped 6 bases from V and 8 bases from J, with 19 bases between. The CDR3 region has the DNA TGTGCCAGCAGCCTAGATCAGGGCTTTGGGGAAAAACTGTTTTTT. Translated, it gives CASSLDQGFGEKLFF.

The chain is built from TRBV6-9 and TRBJ2-4; D not resolved. Trimming removed 1 base at V and 0 bases at J, with 10 bases between. This CDR3 is built from 16 residues. Germline-derived CDR1 and CDR2 are MNHGY and SVAAGI. DNA of the CDR3: TGTGCCAGCAGTTATTGGATCGAAGGAGCCAAAAACATTCAGTACTTC. Its translation is CASSYWIEGAKNIQYF.

The table lists this clonotype with many counts. The V gene is TRBV18, the J gene TRBJ2-3, with 7 bases lining up with TRBD2. The CDR3 is 15 residues long. V lost 5 bases to trimming and J lost 9 bases; unmatched junction nucleotides: 14. Germline V gives CDR1 KGHSH, CDR2 LQKENI. CDR3 sequence reads: CASSTLGGRGDTQYF. In nucleotides, the CDR3 is TGTGCCAGCTCAACCCTTGGCGGGAGAGGTGACACGCAGTATTTT. Variable domain in full (rest from reference TRBV18 and TRBJ2-3): NAGVMQNPRHLVRRRGQEARLRCSPMKGHSHVYWYRQLPEEGLKFMVYLQKENIIDESGMPKERFSAEFPKEGPSILRIQQVVRGDSAAYFCASSTLGGRGDTQYFGPGTRLTVL.

This clonotype was seen only a few times. The V gene is TRBV6-1, the J gene TRBJ2-2; weak D call: TRBD2 (6 bases). Germline CDR1 reads MNHNS; CDR2 reads SASEGT. Deletions cut 10 bases from V and 2 bases from J, with 17 bases between. The length of the CDR3 is 15 residues. The DNA for the CDR3 is TGTGCCACCGTCGGGGGTCTAGCCAACACCGGGGAGCTGTTTTTT. It specifies CATVGGLANTGELFF.

In its sample, this clonotype was seen many times. V gene TRBV14 combines with J gene TRBJ2-1, with 8 positions matching TRBD2. The ends lost 4 bases at V and 4 bases at J; junction bases unmatched: 6. The germline V gene encodes CDR1 SGHDN and CDR2 FVKESK. The CDR3 contains 15 residues. The chain's CDR3 is CASSLSGSIYNEQFF. The DNA of the CDR3 is TGTGCCAGCAGCCTAAGCGGGAGTATATACAATGAGCAGTTCTTC.